This is a list of T cell receptor beta chains from one sample in a study of precursors of human CD4 cytotoxic T cells. TCRdb ran MiXCR on the reads and lists one entry per CDR3 protein. The data contain some 110 distinct CDR3 sequences, about 59% of them seen just once; the ten biggest clones take up around 90%. Sequences were obtained from memory CD4+ T cells from blood (PBMCs). The receptors stem from a human donor in good health. Each CDR3 is given with its conserved first and last residue. Fields, in order: clone size, D gene, J gene, V gene, CDR3 protein, CDR3 DNA. D genes are given only for firm matches. The size entry is marked missing in some rows and otherwise reads once, few, many or a size class.

>NA|NA|TRBJ1-3|TRBV7-9
CASSFQGGSGNTIYF
TGTGCCAGCAGCTTCCAGGGCGGTAGTGGAAACACCATATATTTT
>NA|NA|TRBJ2-5|TRBV27
CASSLGVPVGRETQYF
TGTGCCAGCAGTTTAGGGGTCCCGGTCGGGAGAGAGACCCAGTACTTC
>NA|NA|TRBJ2-4|TRBV2
CASSEGGSLGDIQYF
TGTGCCAGCAGTGAAGGGGGGAGCCTTGGGGACATTCAGTACTTC
>NA|NA|TRBJ2-7|TRBV29-1
CSVEGGARYEQYF
TGCAGCGTTGAAGGTGGGGCTCGCTACGAGCAGTACTTC
>NA|NA|TRBJ2-1|TRBV6-6
CASSYEGKTYNEQFF
TGTGCCAGCAGTTACGAGGGAAAGACCTACAATGAGCAGTTCTTC
>large|NA|TRBJ2-3|TRBV28
CASSSTTDTQYF
TGTGCCAGCAGTTCGACTACAGATACGCAGTATTTT
>large|NA|TRBJ2-7|TRBV7-7
CASSPLTARVNEQYF
TGTGCCAGCAGCCCCCTGACAGCGCGAGTGAACGAGCAGTACTTC
>NA|TRBD2|TRBJ2-1|TRBV5-1
CASSTSGPWNEQFF
TGCGCCAGCAGCACTAGCGGCCCCTGGAATGAGCAGTTCTTC
>NA|TRBD2|TRBJ2-7|TRBV5-6
CASSFRGGSDSEQYF
TGTGCCAGCAGCTTTCGGGGGGGATCCGATAGCGAGCAGTACTTC
>once|NA|TRBJ2-1|TRBV20-1
CSARDSAEGYNEQFF
TGCAGTGCTAGAGATTCGGCGGAGGGGTACAATGAGCAGTTCTTC
>NA|TRBD1|TRBJ2-7|TRBV20-1
CRARTNRDSRTYEQYF
TGCAGGGCTAGAACAAATAGGGACAGCCGTACCTACGAGCAGTACTTC
>hyperexpanded|NA|TRBJ2-3|TRBV3-1
CASSPRTGRDTQYF
TGTGCCAGCAGCCCCCGGACGGGAAGGGATACGCAGTATTTT
>NA|NA|TRBJ2-2|TRBV9
CASSVEGNTGELFF
TGTGCCAGCAGCGTAGAGGGAAACACCGGGGAGCTGTTTTTT
>NA|NA|TRBJ2-2|TRBV6-1
CASSEAGGNFNTGELFF
TGTGCCAGCAGTGAAGCCGGCGGTAATTTTAACACCGGGGAGCTGTTTTTT
>once|NA|TRBJ1-6|TRBV10-3
CAISDPGRDNSPLHF
TGTGCCATCAGTGATCCGGGACGGGATAATTCACCCCTCCACTTT
>NA|TRBD1|TRBJ1-5|TRBV29-1
CSVGTGNQPQHF
TGCAGCGTTGGGACAGGGAATCAGCCCCAGCATTTT
>NA|TRBD1|TRBJ1-1|TRBV6-5
CASSYSQGGKNTEAFF
TGTGCCAGCAGTTACTCGCAGGGGGGCAAGAACACTGAAGCTTTCTTT
>NA|TRBD2|TRBJ2-7|TRBV29-1
CSVGDYPEQYF
TGCAGCGTCGGGGACTATCCGGAGCAGTACTTC
>NA|TRBD2|TRBJ2-1|TRBV20-1
CSATGSGGSYNEQFF
TGCAGTGCCACTGGAAGCGGGGGATCTTACAATGAGCAGTTCTTC
>NA|TRBD1|TRBJ1-6|TRBV25-1
CASRGTDNSPLHF
TGTGCCAGCAGGGGGACAGATAATTCACCCCTCCACTTT
>NA|TRBD1|TRBJ1-2|TRBV14
CASSQQRTGGLGGYTF
TGTGCCAGCAGCCAACAGCGGACAGGGGGGCTCGGCGGCTACACCTTC
>hyperexpanded|TRBD2|TRBJ2-2|TRBV12-3/TRBV12-4
CASSLSGGTGELFF
TGTGCCAGCAGTTTATCGGGGGGCACCGGGGAGCTGTTTTTT
>large|NA|TRBJ2-3|TRBV20-1
CSATQGTDTQYF
TGCAGTGCAACGCAGGGGACAGATACGCAGTATTTT
>hyperexpanded|TRBD1|TRBJ1-2|TRBV20-1
CSAGQGANYGYTF
TGCAGTGCGGGACAGGGGGCAAACTATGGCTACACCTTC
>NA|TRBD2|TRBJ2-7|TRBV10-3
CAISEAGLGYEQYF
TGTGCCATCAGTGAGGCGGGACTAGGCTACGAGCAGTACTTC
>NA|NA|TRBJ1-1|TRBV20-1
CSAGGWTEAFF
TGCAGTGCTGGGGGGTGGACTGAAGCTTTCTTT
>NA|NA|TRBJ2-5|TRBV7-7
CASSPVGGRETQYF
TGTGCTAGCAGCCCCGTCGGCGGGCGAGAGACCCAGTACTTC
>NA|NA|TRBJ2-2|TRBV7-3
CASSLRNGELFF
TGTGCCAGCAGCTTGAGGAACGGGGAGCTGTTTTTT
>NA|NA|TRBJ1-5|TRBV12-3/TRBV12-4
CASSFWGNQPQHF
TGTGCCAGCAGTTTTTGGGGCAATCAGCCCCAGCATTTT
>large|NA|TRBJ1-5|TRBV20-1
CSAVQGPANQPQHF
TGCAGTGCGGTCCAGGGGCCGGCCAATCAGCCCCAGCATTTT